This T cell receptor beta chain was recorded in a study of blood T cell repertoires in COVID-19. Study context: Researchers got acute and convalescent COVID-19 samples from the United States, Italy and Spain.

Trimming stripped 5 bases from V and 5 bases from J, with 12 bases between. The CDR3 runs 14 residues. Germline V gene sequence: CDR1 SNHLY, CDR2 FYNNEI. Data came from immunoSEQ multiplex PCR; TCRdb stores just in-frame clones and leaves some out. The repertoire consists of approximately 160,000 clones, with more than 85% occurring once and the leading ten covering 7% to 7.5%. Everyone who took part was roughly 18 to 89 years old, and they came from roughly 25 US areas. Cohorts were based on clinical histories the participants reported. J is TRBJ1-4 and V is TRBV2; D is undetermined. Sequencing used PBMCs or T cells enriched from blood (not recorded which). This sequence originates from a woman aged 45-59 years who had recovered from COVID-19. CDR3 residues: CASSRGLGNEKLFF. CDR3 DNA: TGTGCCAGCAGTCGCGGATTAGGCAATGAAAAACTGTTTTTT.